The 29 T cell receptor beta chains presented below share a single source sample, sequenced in a study of blood T cell repertoires in COVID-19. TCRdb's copy holds only in-frame clones and misses some; the assay was immunoSEQ multiplex PCR. Of fewer than 45,000 clones listed, approximately 85% are singletons. Sample: peripheral blood. These receptors all come from a woman of 80 years or more with acute or convalescent COVID-19.

The chain is built from TRBV9 and TRBJ1-5; D is uncertain. Trimming took off 0 bases at V and 9 bases at J, with 10 bases between the two ends. The germline gives CDR1 SGDLS, CDR2 YYNGEE. The CDR3 contains 13 residues. CDR3 sequence: CASSVGSGRPQHF. CDR3 bases: TGTGCCAGCAGCGTAGGGTCGGGAAGGCCCCAGCATTTT.

J is TRBJ2-7 and V is TRBV18; TRBD1 is a possible D gene (5 bases). The germline CDR1 and CDR2 sequences are KGHSH and LQKENI. The CDR3 is 14 residues long. V was trimmed by 2 bases and J by 0 bases, leaving 8 bases between them. The CDR3 reads CASSPTQGSYEQYF. Here the CDR3 DNA reads TGTGCCAGCTCACCAACGCAGGGCTCCTACGAGCAGTACTTC.

The V and J genes are TRBV6-6 and TRBJ2-1; D unresolved. V was trimmed by 2 bases and J by 3 bases, leaving 5 bases between them. The V gene's germline CDR1 is MNHNY and CDR2 SVGAGI (reference sequence). CDR3 length: 13 residues. The CDR3 reads CASSYEHYNEQFF. The CDR3 DNA reads as TGTGCCAGCAGTTACGAACACTACAATGAGCAGTTCTTC.

The chain uses TRBV6-1 and TRBJ2-2, with D perhaps TRBD1 (5 bases). In germline, CDR1 is MNHNS, CDR2 SASEGT. The CDR3 is made up of 16 amino acids. V dropped 1 base and J dropped 4 bases, with 13 bases sitting between them. CDR3 nucleotide sequence: TGTGCCAGCAGTGAAGTCGCAGGGTCTCGCACCGGGGAGCTGTTTTTT. Translation: CASSEVAGSRTGELFF.

This clone was counted a few times. The chain combines TRBV19 with TRBJ2-7; 8 bases agree with TRBD1. The CDR3 has 14 amino acids. V lost 6 bases to trimming and J lost 2 bases; unmatched junction nucleotides: 6. Germline V CDR1 and CDR2: LNHDA, SQIVND (reference sequence). In DNA, the CDR3 is TGTGCCAGTAGGTTTGGACAGGGCGCCTACGAGCAGTACTTC. It codes for CASRFGQGAYEQYF.

The chain joins TRBV2 to TRBJ2-1, with no clear D. V was shortened by 8 bases and J by 0 bases, with 8 bases between the two germline ends. CDR3 size: 13 residues. Germline lookup yields CDR1 SNHLY and CDR2 FYNNEI. This CDR3 reads CASGWSSYNEQFF. The CDR3 DNA reads TGTGCCAGCGGGTGGAGCTCCTACAATGAGCAGTTCTTC.

The V and J genes are TRBV6-4 and TRBJ2-1; D possibly corresponds to TRBD2 (5 bases). The germline gives CDR1 MRHNA, CDR2 SNTAGT. The CDR3 has 16 residues. The V end lost 3 bases, the J end lost 6 bases, and 18 bases lay between the germline ends. The CDR3 DNA follows: TGTGCCAGCAGTGATCGGCCGTTAGCGCCGATCAATGAGCAGTTCTTC. This gives the protein CASSDRPLAPINEQFF.

The chain uses TRBV4-2 and TRBJ2-5, with 8 bases matching TRBD1. Germline values: CDR1 LGHNA, CDR2 YNFKEQ. V lost 4 bases to trimming and J lost 5 bases; unmatched junction nucleotides: 15. This CDR3 region has 17 residues. The CDR3 region is CASSPTPGGLPKETQYF. The CDR3 coding sequence is TGTGCCAGCAGCCCGACGCCAGGGGGCCTGCCTAAGGAGACCCAGTACTTC.

The V gene is TRBV2, the J gene TRBJ1-3; D call uncertain. Trimming removed 7 bases from V and 3 bases from J, with 10 bases in between. Germline V CDR1 and CDR2: SNHLY, FYNNEI. The CDR3 length is 13 residues. The CDR3 spells CASTLAGGNTIYF. The CDR3 DNA sequence: TGTGCCAGCACGCTGGCGGGTGGAAACACCATATATTTT.

V and J are TRBV4-1 and TRBJ2-7; TRBD1 matches at 8 bases. The CDR3 is 16 residues long. Germline CDR1 MGHRA, CDR2 YSYEKL. V was pared by 0 bases and J by 9 bases, with 13 bases of the junction left unmatched. The CDR3 region is CASSQDQGAEALGQYF. DNA for the CDR3: TGCGCCAGCAGCCAAGATCAGGGGGCGGAGGCCCTCGGGCAGTACTTC.

The chain recombines TRBV6-1 with TRBJ2-5, with D perhaps matching TRBD2 (5 bases). The CDR3 is 16 residues long. Germline-derived CDR1 and CDR2 are MNHNS and SASEGT. Trimming took off 4 bases at V and 1 base at J, with 16 bases between the two ends. The CDR3 DNA follows: TGTGCCAGCAGTGTGCAGCGGAGCCCCCCCCAAGAGACCCAGTACTTC. Protein sequence: CASSVQRSPPQETQYF.

CDR3 protein: CASSLDRQNYEQYF. DNA for the CDR3: TGTGCCAGCAGCTTAGACCGCCAGAACTACGAGCAGTACTTC. The chain carries TRBV7-2 and TRBJ2-7; D gene unclear. V gave up 1 base and J gave up 3 bases, with 10 bases separating them. The CDR3 sequence is 14 residues long. CDR1 and CDR2 from the germline V gene are SGHTA and FQGNSA.

The chain couples TRBV5-1 to TRBJ2-3; weak D call: TRBD2 (6 bases). The CDR3 spans 13 residues. V lost 4 bases to trimming and J lost 4 bases, with 10 bases between them. Germline V lookup: CDR1 SGHRS, CDR2 YFSETQ. In DNA, the CDR3 is TGCGCCAGCAGCCCCTGGGGGGCAGATACGCAGTATTTT. This translates into CASSPWGADTQYF. Filled out from reference TRBV5-1 and TRBJ2-3, the complete variable domain reads KAGVTQTPRYLIKTRGQQVTLSCSPISGHRSVSWYQQTPGQGLQFLFEYFSETQRNKGNFPGRFSGRQFSNSRSEMNVSTLELGDSALYLCASSPWGADTQYFGPGTRLTVL.

The chain couples TRBV4-1 to TRBJ2-7, with 8 bases lining up with TRBD2. Losses at the gene ends were 3 bases for V and 3 bases for J; bases not matched to a gene: 4. The CDR3 is 14 residues long. Germline V lookup: CDR1 MGHRA, CDR2 YSYEKL. The CDR3 DNA follows: TGCGCCAGCAGCCACGGGGGGGGGCTCTACGAGCAGTACTTC. This translates into CASSHGGGLYEQYF.

Only a few counts were recorded for this clone. The J gene is TRBJ1-2, the V gene TRBV25-1; the D gene is possibly TRBD1 (6 bases). Germline V gene data show CDR1 as MGHDK and CDR2 as SYGVNS. Trimming shortened V by 3 bases and J by 2 bases, and 7 bases separated the two germline ends. This CDR3 comprises 13 residues. CDR3 residues: CASSDQGNYGYTF. CDR3 coding DNA: TGTGCCAGCAGTGATCAGGGGAACTATGGCTACACCTTC.

The V gene is TRBV9, the J gene TRBJ1-5, with TRBD1 identical over 8 bases. The length of the CDR3 is 16 residues. Germline loops: CDR1 SGDLS, CDR2 YYNGEE. J lost 2 bases, V lost 3 bases, and 7 bases had no gene match. The chain's CDR3 is CASSGGDRLGNQPQHF. CDR3 bases: TGTGCCAGCAGCGGGGGGGACAGGTTGGGCAATCAGCCCCAGCATTTT.

This chain joins TRBV4-1 and TRBJ2-3, with D hard to call. CDR1 and CDR2 from the germline V gene are MGHRA and YSYEKL. CDR3 length: 14 amino acids. The ends were cut back, 0 bases at V and 1 base at J, with 5 bases in the middle. This chain's CDR3 is CASSQDYRTDTQYF. Written as DNA, the CDR3 is TGCGCCAGCAGCCAAGACTACCGCACAGATACGCAGTATTTT.

This clone was seen a few times. The chain uses TRBV5-1 and TRBJ2-7; D unresolved. Trimming removed 0 bases from V and 3 bases from J, with 7 bases in between. The CDR3 totals 13 residues. Germline V CDR1 and CDR2: SGHRS, YFSETQ. CDR3 coding DNA: TGCGCCAGCAGCTTGGGGGCGTTCTACGAGCAGTACTTC. This sequence encodes CASSLGAFYEQYF.

The chain carries TRBV15 and TRBJ2-1; D remains unclear. CDR3 length: 11 amino acids. From germline, CDR1 is LNHNV and CDR2 YYDKDF (reference sequence). V lost 6 bases and J lost 10, with 10 bases in between. The CDR3 region is CATSTMEEQFF. As DNA, the CDR3 is TGTGCCACCAGTACGATGGAGGAGCAGTTCTTC.

This chain connects TRBV7-9 to TRBJ1-1; D is ambiguous. This CDR3 contains 11 residues. Germline V gene sequence: CDR1 SEHNR, CDR2 FQNEAQ (reference sequence). CDR3 coding DNA: TGTACCAATACAGAGAACACTGAAGCTTTCTTT. The encoded protein is CTNTENTEAFF.

V usage is TRBV6-5 and J usage is TRBJ1-1; 7 bases map to TRBD1. V shed 5 bases, J shed 3 bases, and the junction held 3 bases outside the gene matches. Germline lookup yields CDR1 MNHEY and CDR2 SVGAGI. The CDR3 runs 13 residues. CDR3 sequence reads: CASSPDRDTEAFF. The DNA for the CDR3 is TGTGCCAGCAGTCCTGACAGGGACACTGAAGCTTTCTTT.

The chain is built from TRBV27 and TRBJ1-5, with 7 positions matching TRBD1. The CDR3 sequence is 14 residues long. The germline gives CDR1 MNHEY, CDR2 SMNVEV (reference sequence). V lost 5 bases to trimming and J lost 5 bases; unmatched junction nucleotides: 6. For the CDR3, the DNA is TGTGCCAGCAGTGCGACAGGGCCCTATCAGCCCCAGCATTTT. It translates to CASSATGPYQPQHF.

The gene calls are TRBV27 and TRBJ2-5; the match to TRBD2 covers 8 bases. The CDR3 consists of 15 residues. Germline V gene sequence: CDR1 MNHEY, CDR2 SMNVEV (reference sequence). With V trimmed by 2 bases and J by 7 bases, 9 bases remained unmatched. The CDR3 is CASSLVAGSPGTQYF. The DNA for the CDR3 is TGTGCCAGCAGTTTAGTAGCGGGATCCCCAGGGACCCAGTACTTC.

The chain employs TRBV7-9 and TRBJ2-7; 10 bases are a match to TRBD2. Trimming removed 5 bases from V and 5 bases from J; junction bases left unmatched: 9. Germline lookup yields CDR1 SEHNR and CDR2 FQNEAQ (reference sequence). The CDR3 consists of 15 residues. The CDR3 DNA reads TGTGCCAGCAGCCTTACTAGCGGGAAAGCGAACGAGCAGTACTTC. This gives the protein CASSLTSGKANEQYF.

This chain connects TRBV16 to TRBJ1-2; 8 bases align to TRBD1. J gave up 5 bases and V 1 base, and 9 bases lay outside the gene matches. CDR1 and CDR2 from the germline V gene are KGHSY and FQNENV. The CDR3 is made up of 16 amino acids. CDR3 residues: CASSQYIRGTGYGYTF. The CDR3 DNA reads TGTGCCAGCAGCCAATATATCCGGGGGACAGGTTATGGCTACACCTTC.

The V and J genes are TRBV5-1 and TRBJ2-7, with D maybe TRBD1 (6 bases). The CDR3 is made up of 15 amino acids. The germline V gene has CDR1 SGHRS and CDR2 YFSETQ. V was shortened by 3 bases and J by 2 bases, with 15 bases between the two germline ends. The CDR3 protein is CASSWATGVTYEQYF. CDR3 in DNA: TGCGCCAGCAGCTGGGCGACAGGAGTTACCTACGAGCAGTACTTC.

This clone was recorded only once. The chain recombines TRBV5-6 with TRBJ1-1; D might be TRBD1 (6 bases). The CDR3 consists of 15 residues. Trimming removed 5 bases from V and 1 base from J, with 15 bases in between. Germline V gives CDR1 SGHDT, CDR2 YYEEEE. CDR3 loop: CASRSKGGWNTEAFF. The CDR3 DNA sequence: TGTGCCAGCAGATCTAAGGGGGGGTGGAACACTGAAGCTTTCTTT.

The V and J genes are TRBV7-9 and TRBJ1-6; D not resolved. V lost 0 bases, J lost 1 base, and 4 bases lay in between. Germline loops: CDR1 SEHNR, CDR2 FQNEAQ (reference sequence). This CDR3 spans 15 amino acids. CDR3 residues: CASSLASSYNSPLHF. The CDR3 bases are TGTGCCAGCAGCTTAGCGTCTTCCTATAATTCACCCCTCCACTTT.

This clone was seen only once. The rearrangement uses TRBV18 and TRBJ2-3; TRBD2 might be the D (5 bases). The V and J ends lost 0 bases and 0 bases respectively, with 16 bases between them. The CDR3 contains 18 residues. Germline loops: CDR1 KGHSH, CDR2 LQKENI. The CDR3 DNA follows: TGTGCCAGCTCACCACCACCCTGGGAGCCGAAAAGCACAGATACGCAGTATTTT. This encodes CASSPPPWEPKSTDTQYF.